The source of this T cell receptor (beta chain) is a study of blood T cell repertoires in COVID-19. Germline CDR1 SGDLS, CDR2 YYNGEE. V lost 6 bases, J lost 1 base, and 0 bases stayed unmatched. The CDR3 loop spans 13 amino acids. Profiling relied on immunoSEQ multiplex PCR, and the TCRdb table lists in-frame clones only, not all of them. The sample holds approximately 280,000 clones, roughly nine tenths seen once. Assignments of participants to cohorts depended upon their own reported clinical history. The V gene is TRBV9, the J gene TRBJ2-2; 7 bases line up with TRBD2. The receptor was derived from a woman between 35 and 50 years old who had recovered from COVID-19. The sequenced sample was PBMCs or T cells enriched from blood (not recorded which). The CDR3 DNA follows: TGTGCCAGCACGGGGGGGAACACCGGGGAGCTGTTTTTT. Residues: CASTGGNTGELFF.